These 3 T cell receptor beta chains originate from one sample sequenced in a study of cytomegalovirus exposure and HLA in healthy donors. Using immunoSEQ multiplex PCR, the repertoire was profiled, and TCRdb retains in-frame clones only, with some absent. Of some 250,000 clones listed, 90% are singletons. The sample comprised PBMCs. The receptors stem from a woman aged 18 to 35 in good health and CMV-seronegative.

The chain joins TRBV4-1 to TRBJ2-1; TRBD2 matches 12 bases. Germline V lookup: CDR1 MGHRA, CDR2 YSYEKL. The V gene end was trimmed by 3 bases and the J gene end by 8 bases; junction bases not matched to a gene: 2. This CDR3 comprises 14 residues. The CDR3 protein is CASSHLAGGDEQFF. CDR3 nucleotide sequence: TGCGCCAGCAGCCACCTAGCGGGGGGGGATGAGCAGTTCTTC.

The chain is built from TRBV7-9 and TRBJ2-1, with D unclear. The length of the CDR3 is 15 residues. Per the germline V gene, CDR1 is SEHNR and CDR2 is FQNEAQ (reference sequence). Trimming pared 1 base from V and 1 base from J, leaving 8 bases between. Written as DNA, the CDR3 is TGTGCCAGCAGCTTAGGCGTTCCTTCCTACAATGAGCAGTTCTTC. Translated: CASSLGVPSYNEQFF. The full variable domain, completed using reference TRBV7-9 and TRBJ2-1, is DTGVSQNPRHKITKRGQNVTFRCDPISEHNRLYWYRQTLGQGPEFLTYFQNEAQLEKSRLLSDRFSAERPKGSFSTLEIQRTEQGDSAMYLCASSLGVPSYNEQFFGPGTRLTVL.

The chain uses TRBV5-6 and TRBJ1-1, with 7 bases aligning to TRBD1. CDR1 SGHDT and CDR2 YYEEEE come from the germline V gene. The V gene end was trimmed by 3 bases and the J gene end by 7 bases; junction bases not matched to a gene: 9. The CDR3 runs to 14 residues. In DNA, the CDR3 is TGTGCCAGCAGCTGGGGGCGACAGGGTTTTGAAGCTTTCTTT. Protein product: CASSWGRQGFEAFF.